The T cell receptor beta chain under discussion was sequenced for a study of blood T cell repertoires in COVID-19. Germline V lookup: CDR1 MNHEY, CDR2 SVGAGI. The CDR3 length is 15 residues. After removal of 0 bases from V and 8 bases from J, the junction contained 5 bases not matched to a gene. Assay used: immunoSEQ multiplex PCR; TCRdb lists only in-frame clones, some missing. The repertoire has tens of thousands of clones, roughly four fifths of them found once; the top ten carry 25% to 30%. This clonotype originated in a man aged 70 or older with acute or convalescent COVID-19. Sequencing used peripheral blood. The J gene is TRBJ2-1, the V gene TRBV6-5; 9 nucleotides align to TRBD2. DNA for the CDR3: TGTGCCAGCAGTTACTCGAGTCTAGCGGGGCATGAGCAGTTCTTC. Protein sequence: CASSYSSLAGHEQFF.